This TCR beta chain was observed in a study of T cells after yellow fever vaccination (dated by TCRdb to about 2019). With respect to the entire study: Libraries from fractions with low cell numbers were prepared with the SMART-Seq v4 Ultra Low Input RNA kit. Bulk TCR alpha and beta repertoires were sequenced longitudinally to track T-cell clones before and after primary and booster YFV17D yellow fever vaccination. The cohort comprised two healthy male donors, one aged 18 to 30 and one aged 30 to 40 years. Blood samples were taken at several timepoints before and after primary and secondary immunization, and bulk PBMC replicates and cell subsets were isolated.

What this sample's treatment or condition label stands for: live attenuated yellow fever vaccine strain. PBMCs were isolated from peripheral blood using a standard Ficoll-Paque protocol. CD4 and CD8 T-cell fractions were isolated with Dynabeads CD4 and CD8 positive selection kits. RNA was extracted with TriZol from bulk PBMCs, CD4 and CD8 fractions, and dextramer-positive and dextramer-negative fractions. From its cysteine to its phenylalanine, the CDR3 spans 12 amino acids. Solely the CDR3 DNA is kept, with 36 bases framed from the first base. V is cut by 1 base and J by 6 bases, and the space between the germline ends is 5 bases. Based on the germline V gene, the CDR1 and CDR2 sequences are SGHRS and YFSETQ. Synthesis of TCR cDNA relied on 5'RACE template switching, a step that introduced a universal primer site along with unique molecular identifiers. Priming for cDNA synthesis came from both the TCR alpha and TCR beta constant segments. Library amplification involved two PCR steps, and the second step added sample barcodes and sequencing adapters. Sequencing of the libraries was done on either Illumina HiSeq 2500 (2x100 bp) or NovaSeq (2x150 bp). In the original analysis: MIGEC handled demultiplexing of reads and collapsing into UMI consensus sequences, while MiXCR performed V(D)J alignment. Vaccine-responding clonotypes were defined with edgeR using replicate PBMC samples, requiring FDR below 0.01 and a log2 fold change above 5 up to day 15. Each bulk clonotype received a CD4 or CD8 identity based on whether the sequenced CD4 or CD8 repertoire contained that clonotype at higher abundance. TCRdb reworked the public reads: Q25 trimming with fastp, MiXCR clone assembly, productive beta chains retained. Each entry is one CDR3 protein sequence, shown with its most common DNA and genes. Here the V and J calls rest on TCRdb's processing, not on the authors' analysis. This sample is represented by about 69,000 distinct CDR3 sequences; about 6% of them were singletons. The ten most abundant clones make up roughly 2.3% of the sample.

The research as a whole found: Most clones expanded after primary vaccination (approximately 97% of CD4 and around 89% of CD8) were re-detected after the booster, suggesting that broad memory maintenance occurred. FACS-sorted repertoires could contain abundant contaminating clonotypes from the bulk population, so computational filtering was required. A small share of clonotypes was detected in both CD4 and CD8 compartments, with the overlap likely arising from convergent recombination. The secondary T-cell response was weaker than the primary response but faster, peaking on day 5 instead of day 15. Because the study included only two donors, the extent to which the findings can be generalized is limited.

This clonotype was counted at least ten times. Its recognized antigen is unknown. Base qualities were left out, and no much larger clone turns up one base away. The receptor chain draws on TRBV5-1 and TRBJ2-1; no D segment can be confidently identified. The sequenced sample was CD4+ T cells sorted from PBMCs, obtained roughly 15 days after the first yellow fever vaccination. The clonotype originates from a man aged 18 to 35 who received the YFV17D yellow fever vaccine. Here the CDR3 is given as CASSLLVNEQFF. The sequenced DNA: TGCGCCAGCAGCTTGTTAGTCAATGAGCAGTTCTTC.